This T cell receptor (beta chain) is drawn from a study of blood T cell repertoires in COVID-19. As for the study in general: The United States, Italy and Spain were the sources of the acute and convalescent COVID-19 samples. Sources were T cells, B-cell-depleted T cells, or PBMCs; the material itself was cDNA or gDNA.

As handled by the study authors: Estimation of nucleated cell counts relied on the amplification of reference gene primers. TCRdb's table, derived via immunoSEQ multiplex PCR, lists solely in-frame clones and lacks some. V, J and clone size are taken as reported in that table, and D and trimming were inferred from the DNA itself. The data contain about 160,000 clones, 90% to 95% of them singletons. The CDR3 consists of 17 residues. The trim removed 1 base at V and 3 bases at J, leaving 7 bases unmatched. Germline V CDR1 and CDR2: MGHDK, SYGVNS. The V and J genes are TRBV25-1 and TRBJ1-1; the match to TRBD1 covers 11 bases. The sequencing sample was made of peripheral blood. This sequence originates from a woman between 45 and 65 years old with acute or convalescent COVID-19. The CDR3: CASSEWRTGGEDTEAFF. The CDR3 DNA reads TGTGCCAGCAGTGAATGGAGGACAGGGGGCGAGGACACTGAAGCTTTCTTT.